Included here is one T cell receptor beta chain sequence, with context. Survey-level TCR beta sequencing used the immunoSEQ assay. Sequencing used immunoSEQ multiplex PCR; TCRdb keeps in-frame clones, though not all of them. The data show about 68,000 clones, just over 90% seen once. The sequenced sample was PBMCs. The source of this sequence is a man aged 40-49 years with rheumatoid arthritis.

The CDR3 DNA is TGTGCCAGCAGCTTAGGGCCCCGAGACGGCTATGGCTACACCTTC. Amino acid sequence: CASSLGPRDGYGYTF. This rearrangement joins TRBV7-9 to TRBJ1-2; D is ambiguous. Germline CDR1 reads SEHNR; CDR2 reads FQNEAQ (reference sequence). Trimming left V 1 base short and J 4 bases short, with 13 bases between. The length of the CDR3 is 15 residues.